This TCR beta chain stems from a study of CD8 T cells in Susac syndrome. Roughly 0.45 to 1 ug RNA was reverse transcribed with random hexamers. The immunoSEQ assay covered 54 Vbeta and 13 Jbeta segments for CDR3. Each CDR3 protein is one row after TCRdb ran MiXCR on the immunoSEQ multiplex PCR reads. The data contain more than 150,000 distinct CDR3 sequences, about 95% of them singletons. Germline CDR1 KGHSH, CDR2 LQKENI. This CDR3 spans 14 amino acids. Unmatched junction bases numbered 4, after V lost 6 bases and J lost 3 bases. This clonotype was counted once. TCR beta sequencing was performed on blood CD8+ and CD4+ T cells. Healthy donors were controls matched for age and sex. FACS was used to enrich TEMRA cells, whereas the CD8+ and CD4+ T cells were obtained by negative isolation.

The chain combines TRBV18 with TRBJ1-4; 7 bases match TRBD1. The sample consisted of CD4+ T cells from PBMCs. The sequence was collected from a human donor in good health. Here the CDR3 reads CASSPGTANEKLFF. The CDR3 coding sequence is TGTGCCAGCTCGCCAGGGACAGCTAATGAAAAACTGTTTTTT.